Presented here are 10 T cell receptor beta chains from one specimen sequenced in a study of early stage breast cancer tumors. Profiled with immunoSEQ multiplex PCR; TCRdb holds only in-frame clones, not every one. Altogether roughly 19,000 clones are present, 70% to 80% being singletons, with the ten largest covering roughly 25%. The sequenced sample was blood. The receptors originated from a person in their sixties or seventies with breast cancer.

In this sample, this clone turned up once. The rearrangement uses TRBV19 and TRBJ1-2; 8 positions match TRBD1. There are 15 residues in the CDR3. J lost 4 bases, V lost 1 base, and 5 bases had no gene match. Per germline, CDR1 LNHDA and CDR2 SQIVND (reference sequence). In DNA form, the CDR3 reads TGTGCCAGTAGTATAGTTATGGACAGGGCCTATGGCTACACCTTC. Protein sequence: CASSIVMDRAYGYTF.

V gene TRBV5-1 combines with J gene TRBJ2-3; D is undetermined. The CDR3 extends over 16 amino acids. Germline CDR1 reads SGHRS; CDR2 reads YFSETQ. The ends were cut back, 1 base at V and 1 base at J, with 13 bases in the middle. The CDR3 DNA sequence: TGCGCCAGCAGCTTGAGCGTCGAGTGGGGCACAGATACGCAGTATTTT. Translation gives CASSLSVEWGTDTQYF.

This chain connects TRBV6-4 to TRBJ2-5, with D possibly TRBD1 on 5 matching bases. V gave up 3 bases and J gave up 2 bases, with 7 bases separating them. Per the germline V gene, CDR1 is MRHNA and CDR2 is SNTAGT. CDR3 length equals 13 residues. The CDR3 here is CASSETVQETQYF. CDR3 DNA: TGTGCCAGCAGTGAGACAGTTCAAGAGACCCAGTACTTC.

The V gene is TRBV9, the J gene TRBJ2-7; 10 bases are shared with TRBD1. The length of the CDR3 is 15 residues. In germline, CDR1 is SGDLS, CDR2 YYNGEE. V lost 0 bases to trimming and J lost 4 bases; unmatched junction nucleotides: 4. CDR3 in amino acids: CASSVGGTGVYEQYF. DNA for the CDR3: TGTGCCAGCAGCGTAGGCGGGACAGGGGTTTACGAGCAGTACTTC.

The CDR3 coding sequence is TGTGCCAGCAGGCCGCCCCCGGAAGCCGGGGAGACCCAGTACTTC. Its translation is CASRPPPEAGETQYF. The V call is TRBV27, the J call TRBJ2-5; D gene uncertain. The CDR3 runs 15 residues. The V gene lost 6 bases and the J gene lost 5 bases, with 19 bases spanning the gap. Germline V gene data show CDR1 as MNHEY and CDR2 as SMNVEV (reference sequence).

J is TRBJ1-2 and V is TRBV7-8; TRBD1 matches 9 bases. The V and J ends lost 0 bases and 4 bases, in that order; junction bases with no gene match: 6. The germline V gene has CDR1 SGHVS and CDR2 FQNEAQ. The CDR3 extends over 16 amino acids. The CDR3 nucleotides are TGTGCCAGCAGCTTAGCGCGGGACAGGGTTTCCTATGGCTACACCTTC. This translates into CASSLARDRVSYGYTF. Filled out from reference TRBV7-8 and TRBJ1-2, the complete variable domain reads GAGVSQSPRYKVAKRGQDVALRCDPISGHVSLFWYQQALGQGPEFLTYFQNEAQLDKSGLPSDRFFAERPEGSVSTLKIQRTQQEDSAVYLCASSLARDRVSYGYTFGSGTRLTVV.

This clone was seen more than once but under ten times. The J gene is TRBJ1-3, the V gene TRBV9; the D gene is possibly TRBD1 (5 bases). The CDR3 is 17 amino acids. Germline loops: CDR1 SGDLS, CDR2 YYNGEE. V dropped 1 base and J dropped 0 bases, with 14 bases sitting between them. The CDR3: CASSVNQGLLSGNTIYF. In DNA form, the CDR3 reads TGTGCCAGCAGCGTAAATCAGGGCCTCCTCTCTGGAAACACCATATATTTT.

J is TRBJ2-7 and V is TRBV7-8; possibly TRBD1 for D (6 bases). The CDR3 is 13 residues long. V shed 4 bases and J shed 1 base, with 8 bases lying between them. Germline V gene sequence: CDR1 SGHVS, CDR2 FQNEAQ. The CDR3 is CASSWGQSYEQYF. The DNA of the CDR3 is TGTGCCAGCAGCTGGGGACAATCCTACGAGCAGTACTTC.

The chain joins TRBV4-2 to TRBJ2-1; maybe TRBD2 (6 bases). This CDR3 is 17 amino acids long. The V gene's germline CDR1 is LGHNA and CDR2 YNFKEQ. V shed 4 bases and J shed 8 bases, with 24 bases lying between them. CDR3 protein: CASSPQVTSTTVDEQFF. CDR3 in DNA: TGTGCCAGCAGCCCCCAAGTAACTAGCACCACTGTAGATGAGCAGTTCTTC.

There are a few counts of this clone. The gene calls are TRBV29-1 and TRBJ2-7; 11 bases match TRBD2. Germline trimming cut 0 bases from V and 4 bases from J; bases unmatched to any gene: 2. The CDR3 totals 14 residues. Germline CDR1 and CDR2: SQVTM and ANQGSEA. The CDR3 protein is CSVEDTSGGYEQYF. CDR3 in DNA: TGCAGCGTTGAAGATACTAGCGGGGGTTACGAGCAGTACTTC.